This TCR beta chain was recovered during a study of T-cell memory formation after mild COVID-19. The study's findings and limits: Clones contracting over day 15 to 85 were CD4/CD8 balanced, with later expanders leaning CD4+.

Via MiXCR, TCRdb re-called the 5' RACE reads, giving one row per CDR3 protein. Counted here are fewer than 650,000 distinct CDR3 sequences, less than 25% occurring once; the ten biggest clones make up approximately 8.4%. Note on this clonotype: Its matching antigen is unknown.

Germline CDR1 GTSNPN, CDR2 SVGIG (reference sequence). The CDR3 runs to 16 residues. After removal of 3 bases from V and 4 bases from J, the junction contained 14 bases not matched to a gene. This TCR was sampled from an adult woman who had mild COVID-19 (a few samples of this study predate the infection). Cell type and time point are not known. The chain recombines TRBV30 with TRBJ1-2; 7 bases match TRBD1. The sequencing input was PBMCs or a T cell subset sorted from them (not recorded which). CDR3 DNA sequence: TGTGCCTGGAGACATCTAGGACAGGAGTCGGGCTATGGCTACACCTTC. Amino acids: CAWRHLGQESGYGYTF.